This T cell receptor beta chain was recorded in a study of shared clonotypes between healthy human individuals. With 2 bases removed from V and 8 bases from J, the gap between germline ends came to 14 bases. Germline assignment: CDR1 SGHRS and CDR2 YFSETQ. This CDR3 is 14 amino acids long. TCRdb's table, derived via immunoSEQ multiplex PCR, lists solely in-frame clones and lacks some. The repertoire holds more than 900,000 clones, approximately 78% seen once, with 0.55% to 0.7% in the top ten. General study results and limits: Larger richness was generally estimated for naive than memory subsets.

Concerning this clone: Its antigen is undetermined.

Sample: memory CD4+ T cells from PBMCs. Subset in this sample: CD45RA-negative fraction. This TCR came from a man younger than 30 in good health. Some clones in this sample may be carry-over from other donors' samples. This chain connects TRBV5-1 to TRBJ2-4, with D perhaps given as TRBD1 or TRBD2 (5 bases each). CDR3 protein: CASSLGVGTDIQYF. The CDR3 bases are TGCGCCAGCAGCTTAGGAGTAGGGACGGACATTCAGTACTTC. The full variable domain, in which reference TRBV5-1 and TRBJ2-4 provide the parts outside the CDR3, is KAGVTQTPRYLIKTRGQQVTLSCSPISGHRSVSWYQQTPGQGLQFLFEYFSETQRNKGNFPGRFSGRQFSNSRSEMNVSTLELGDSALYLCASSLGVGTDIQYFGAGTRLSVL.